A single sample gave rise to the 20 T cell receptor beta chains below, sequenced in a study of blood T cell repertoires in COVID-19. The data were produced by immunoSEQ multiplex PCR, yet TCRdb's version contains in-frame clones alone and is incomplete. The sample has about 89,000 clones, about 91% seen once; the top ten hold 0.35% to 0.5%. What was sequenced was peripheral blood. The receptors here all came from a man aged 60-69 years with acute or convalescent COVID-19.

The chain links TRBV18 to TRBJ1-1; D call uncertain. There are 16 residues in the CDR3. CDR1 and CDR2 from the germline V gene are KGHSH and LQKENI. V lost 0 bases, J lost 5 bases, and 16 bases lay in between. The CDR3 loop reads CASSPPNFRPGTEAFF. In DNA form, the CDR3 reads TGTGCCAGCTCACCACCTAATTTCAGACCGGGGACTGAAGCTTTCTTT.

The V and J genes are TRBV5-8 and TRBJ2-1, with D possibly TRBD1 on 6 matching bases. The CDR3 length is 14 residues. In germline, CDR1 is SGHTS, CDR2 YDEGEE. V was cut by 4 bases and J by 7 bases, with 15 bases left in between. This CDR3 is CASSPEMRGNEQFF. CDR3 nucleotides: TGTGCCAGCAGCCCAGAGATGAGGGGGAATGAGCAGTTCTTC.

The rearrangement uses TRBV6-4 and TRBJ2-3; 7 bases agree with TRBD2. CDR3 length: 16 residues. The germline CDR1 and CDR2 sequences are MRHNA and SNTAGT. After removal of 0 bases from V and 1 base from J, the junction contained 4 bases not matched to a gene. In nucleotides, the CDR3 is TGTGCCAGCAGTGACTCATGGGGGGGTGGCACAGATACGCAGTATTTT. Its protein is CASSDSWGGGTDTQYF.

This CDR3 is CASSPGTFNNEQFF. The CDR3 nucleotides are TGTGCCAGCAGCCCCGGGACTTTCAACAATGAGCAGTTCTTC. V gene TRBV5-4 combines with J gene TRBJ2-1, with a possible D match to TRBD2 (6 bases). This CDR3 has 14 residues. Germline V gene data show CDR1 as SGHNT and CDR2 as YYREEE (reference sequence). Trimming took off 4 bases at V and 5 bases at J, with 13 bases between the two ends.

The rearrangement joins TRBV29-1 to TRBJ1-1; D is perhaps TRBD1 (5 bases). CDR1 is SQVTM, CDR2 ANQGSEA, per germline. The germline V and J ends were trimmed by 5 bases and 0 bases, with 10 bases remaining between them. The CDR3 consists of 13 residues. CDR3 amino acids: CSVTGVMNTEAFF. The CDR3 DNA sequence: TGCAGCGTTACGGGGGTTATGAACACTGAAGCTTTCTTT.

This clone has just one count. The V and J genes are TRBV5-1 and TRBJ2-7; TRBD1 aligns across 9 bases. CDR1 is SGHRS and CDR2 is YFSETQ in the germline V gene. V was clipped by 4 bases and J by 4 bases; unmatched bases: 12. The CDR3 has 16 amino acids. This CDR3 is CASSPEPTGGDYEQYF. DNA for the CDR3: TGCGCCAGCAGCCCCGAACCCACAGGGGGCGATTACGAGCAGTACTTC.

This clone was detected once. The V call is TRBV19, the J call TRBJ2-5; TRBD1 is a possible D gene (6 bases). Germline V CDR1 and CDR2: LNHDA, SQIVND (reference sequence). The germline V and J ends were trimmed by 6 bases and 3 bases, with 17 bases remaining between them. The CDR3 has 15 amino acids. The CDR3, as DNA: TGTGCCAGTAGAGGTCGGCGACAGGCTAAAGAGACCCAGTACTTC. It yields the protein CASRGRRQAKETQYF. Full variable domain (remainder filled in from reference TRBV19 and TRBJ2-5): DGGITQSPKYLFRKEGQNVTLSCEQNLNHDAMYWYRQDPGQGLRLIYYSQIVNDFQKGDIAEGYSVSREKKESFPLTVTSAQKNPTAFYLCASRGRRQAKETQYFGPGTRLLVL.

The genes are TRBV27 and TRBJ2-7; D is undetermined. Germline CDR1 and CDR2: MNHEY and SMNVEV (reference sequence). V dropped 6 bases and J dropped 1 base, with 10 bases sitting between them. This CDR3 is built from 13 residues. CDR3 region: CASSRTVSYEQYF. The CDR3 DNA reads as TGTGCCAGCAGCCGAACAGTATCCTACGAGCAGTACTTC.

V gene TRBV6-5 combines with J gene TRBJ2-7; 9 bases are a match to TRBD1. The CDR3 runs 14 residues. Trimming removed 6 bases from V and 2 bases from J; junction bases left unmatched: 5. In germline, CDR1 is MNHEY, CDR2 SVGAGI. In DNA form, the CDR3 reads TGTGCCAGCAGGGACAGGGGTGGGACCTACGAGCAGTACTTC. It yields the protein CASRDRGGTYEQYF.

The chain links TRBV9 to TRBJ1-2; 7 bases match TRBD1. CDR1 is SGDLS and CDR2 is YYNGEE in the germline V gene. The CDR3 extends over 16 amino acids. The V segment lost 3 bases and the J segment 5 bases; nucleotides outside the gene matches: 13. Here the CDR3 DNA reads TGTGCCAGCAGCGGCCTCCGTGACAGGGATGGGTATGGCTACACCTTC. Protein product: CASSGLRDRDGYGYTF.

The genes are TRBV11-2 and TRBJ1-2; D is perhaps TRBD1 (5 bases). The germline gives CDR1 SGHAT, CDR2 FQNNGV. Trimming shortened V by 0 bases and J by 3 bases, and 8 bases separated the two germline ends. The length of the CDR3 is 14 residues. Here the CDR3 reads CASSLDRVDYGYTF. The CDR3, as DNA: TGTGCCAGCAGCTTAGACAGGGTTGACTATGGCTACACCTTC.

The chain carries TRBV3-1 (or the pseudogene TRBV3-2) and TRBJ1-4; D may be TRBD1 (5 bases). V was trimmed by 0 bases and J by 7 bases, leaving 12 bases between them. The germline V gene encodes CDR1 LGHDT and CDR2 YNNKEL (reference sequence). The CDR3 length is 15 residues. CDR3 amino acids: CASSQDAGGREKLFF. DNA for the CDR3: TGTGCCAGCAGCCAAGATGCGGGGGGACGTGAAAAACTGTTTTTT.

The rearrangement links TRBV19 to TRBJ2-1, with 10 nucleotides matching TRBD1. Germline V gives CDR1 LNHDA, CDR2 SQIVND (reference sequence). With 5 bases clipped from V and 8 bases from J, the junction kept 6 bases outside the gene matches. The CDR3 covers 14 residues. The chain's CDR3 is CASSPDRGQDEQFF. The CDR3 nucleotides are TGTGCCAGTAGTCCCGACAGGGGGCAGGATGAGCAGTTCTTC. The variable domain in full, completed from reference TRBV19 and TRBJ2-1, reads DGGITQSPKYLFRKEGQNVTLSCEQNLNHDAMYWYRQDPGQGLRLIYYSQIVNDFQKGDIAEGYSVSREKKESFPLTVTSAQKNPTAFYLCASSPDRGQDEQFFGPGTRLTVL.

This chain joins TRBV30 and TRBJ2-2, with 7 bases identical to TRBD2. The CDR3 consists of 16 residues. Germline CDR1 and CDR2: GTSNPN and SVGIG (reference sequence). V gave up 1 base and J gave up 0 bases; unmatched junction bases: 5. The CDR3 spells CAWSGPAGANTGELFF. The CDR3 DNA follows: TGTGCCTGGAGTGGTCCCGCGGGGGCGAACACCGGGGAGCTGTTTTTT.

The chain carries TRBV24-1 and TRBJ2-1; 7 bases agree with TRBD1. Germline V gene data show CDR1 as KGHDR and CDR2 as SFDVKD. The CDR3 runs 16 residues. J was trimmed by 1 base and V by 4 bases; bases with no gene match: 6. The CDR3 nucleotides read TGTGCCACCAGTGACCACTCGGGACAGTCCTACAATGAGCAGTTCTTC. Residues: CATSDHSGQSYNEQFF.

The chain couples TRBV11-2 to TRBJ1-4; a possible D gene is TRBD1 (5 bases). Germline values: CDR1 SGHAT, CDR2 FQNNGV. The CDR3 is made up of 16 amino acids. V was trimmed by 5 bases and J by 3 bases, leaving 16 bases between them. The CDR3 here is CASSLLTGVPNEKLFF. The DNA of the CDR3 is TGTGCCAGCAGCCTCCTAACGGGGGTCCCTAATGAAAAACTGTTTTTT.

The chain's CDR3 is CASGATLNSETQYF. DNA of the CDR3: TGCGCCAGCGGGGCTACTCTCAATTCCGAGACCCAGTACTTC. The V and J genes are TRBV5-1 and TRBJ2-5; perhaps TRBD1 as D (5 bases). V was shortened by 7 bases and J by 5 bases, with 18 bases between the two germline ends. From germline, CDR1 is SGHRS and CDR2 YFSETQ. The length of the CDR3 is 14 residues. The full variable domain, completed using reference TRBV5-1 and TRBJ2-5, is KAGVTQTPRYLIKTRGQQVTLSCSPISGHRSVSWYQQTPGQGLQFLFEYFSETQRNKGNFPGRFSGRQFSNSRSEMNVSTLELGDSALYLCASGATLNSETQYFGPGTRLLVL.

The chain employs TRBV23-1 and TRBJ2-5; 11 nucleotides align to TRBD2. TRBV23-1 is filed as an ORF, its function uncertain. With V trimmed by 5 bases and J by 3 bases, 8 bases remained unmatched. The CDR3 has 16 amino acids. The CDR3 coding sequence is TGCGCCAGCAGTGGTATGGGTAGCGGGGGGGAAGAGACCCAGTACTTC. It is translated as CASSGMGSGGEETQYF.

This clone appeared once. The rearrangement uses TRBV7-3 and TRBJ2-1; weak D call: TRBD2 (6 bases). The V and J ends lost 3 bases and 2 bases respectively, with 14 bases between them. In germline, CDR1 is SGHTA, CDR2 FQGTGA. This CDR3 is 16 amino acids long. The CDR3 nucleotides are TGTGCCAGCAGCTTGCCCGGGACTGGGGCCTACAATGAGCAGTTCTTC. Its protein product is CASSLPGTGAYNEQFF.

The chain links TRBV10-3 to TRBJ1-2; 11 nucleotides agree with TRBD1. Germline V gives CDR1 ENHRY, CDR2 SYGVKD. CDR3 length equals 13 residues. V was pared by 0 bases and J by 12 bases, with 3 bases of the junction left unmatched. The CDR3 DNA sequence: TGTGCCATCAGTGAGTCCGGACAGGGGGCCCACACCTTC. It codes for CAISESGQGAHTF.